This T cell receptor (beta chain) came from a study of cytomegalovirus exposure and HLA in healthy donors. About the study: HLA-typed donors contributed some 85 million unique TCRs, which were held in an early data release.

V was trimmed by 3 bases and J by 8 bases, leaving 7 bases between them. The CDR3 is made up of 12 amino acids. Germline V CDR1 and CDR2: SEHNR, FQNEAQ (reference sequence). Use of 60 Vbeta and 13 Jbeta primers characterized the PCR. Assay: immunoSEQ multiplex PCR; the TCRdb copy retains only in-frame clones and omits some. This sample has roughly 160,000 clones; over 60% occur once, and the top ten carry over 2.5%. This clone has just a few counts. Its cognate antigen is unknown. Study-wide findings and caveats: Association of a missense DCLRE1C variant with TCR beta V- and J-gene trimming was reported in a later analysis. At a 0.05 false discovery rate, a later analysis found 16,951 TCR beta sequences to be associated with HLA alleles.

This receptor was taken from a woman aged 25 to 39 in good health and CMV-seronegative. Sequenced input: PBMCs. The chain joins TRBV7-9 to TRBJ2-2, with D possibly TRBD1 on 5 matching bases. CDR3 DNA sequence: TGTGCCAGCAGCTTCGCAGGGGGGGAGCTGTTTTTT. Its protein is CASSFAGGELFF.